This TCR beta chain was recovered during a study of regulatory T cells in long-lasting Graves disease. Study-wide findings and caveats: Preferential use of TRBV28, TRBJ1-2 and TRBJ2-5 was seen in persistent disease.

Relying on iRepertoire HTBI primers and Arm-PCR of CDR3 regions, the team built TCR beta libraries. TCRdb reprocessed the multiplex PCR reads with MiXCR, giving one entry per CDR3 protein. Of 300,000 to 500,000 distinct CDR3 sequences listed, roughly 20% are singletons. This clonotype has at least ten counts. Its antigen is as yet unknown. Time point in this sample: persistent/refractory GD, antithyroid drugs over 5 years with positive TRAb. Isolated PBMC RNA provided the starting material for the TCR library. American Thyroid Association guidelines defined how Graves' disease was diagnosed. The CDR3 sequence is 13 residues long. V shed 6 bases, J shed 2 bases, and the junction held 2 bases outside the gene matches.

This sequence was found in a female donor with Graves disease. The chain links TRBV12-3 or TRBV12-4 to TRBJ2-7, with 9 bases lining up with TRBD1. This specimen was peripheral blood mononuclear cells (PBMCs), taken when the disease was refractory, from a patient treated with antithyroid drugs. CDR3 loop: CASRRQGAYEQYF. The CDR3 DNA reads TGTGCCAGCAGGCGACAGGGGGCCTACGAGCAGTACTTC.